These 27 T cell receptor beta chains originate from one sample sequenced in a study of CXCR3-negative and CXCR3-positive naive CD8 T cells. Libraries of TRB cDNA were made by 5' RACE and carried UMIs. TCRdb reprocessed the 5' RACE reads, keeping one entry per CDR3 protein, no DNA. The sample spans about 120,000 distinct CDR3 sequences; the ten largest clones claim 0.35% to 0.4%. Study observations and caveats: More hydrophobic TRB CDR3s occurred in CXCR3-positive than in CXCR3-negative naive cells.

No cognate antigen is known for these TCRs. Input material: naive CXCR3+ CD8+ T cells from blood. Documented subset: CD45RO-CCR7+CD27+CD95- naive CD8+ T cells expressing CXCR3 (TNR3+). The source is a human donor in good health. Some clones in this sample may be carry-over from other donors' samples.

The V gene is TRBV6-2 or TRBV6-3, the J gene TRBJ2-1; TCRdb indicates TRBD2, and absent DNA this call remains unverified. This CDR3 is 16 amino acids long. Germline assignment: CDR1 MNHEY and CDR2 SVGEGT. The chain's CDR3 is CASSYSGTSGSEQQFF.

The chain recombines TRBV28 with TRBJ1-2. Germline V gene lookup returns CDR1 MDHEN and CDR2 SYDVKM. This CDR3 has 17 residues. The CDR3 here is CASSSFHWTDTNYGYTF.

V usage is TRBV29-1 and J usage is TRBJ2-7; TCRdb reports TRBD1, a call that lacks DNA to check it against. The germline CDR1 and CDR2 sequences are SQVTM and ANQGSEA. The CDR3 sequence is 14 residues long. The CDR3 loop reads CSVEVMGPYYEQYF.

V gene TRBV10-2 combines with J gene TRBJ2-4; the TRBD1 assignment by TCRdb is unverifiable without DNA. This CDR3 has 15 amino acids. Germline V gene sequence: CDR1 WSHSY, CDR2 SAAADI. CDR3: CASSTPGRKENIQYF.

The chain combines TRBV5-1 with TRBJ2-7; TCRdb's D gene call, TRBD2, goes unchecked for lack of DNA. This CDR3 is built from 15 residues. From germline, CDR1 is SGHRS and CDR2 YFSETQ. The CDR3 region is CASSAGASGSFEQYF. Based on the CDR3 plus reference TRBV5-1 and TRBJ2-7, the full variable domain is KAGVTQTPRYLIKTRGQQVTLSCSPISGHRSVSWYQQTPGQGLQFLFEYFSETQRNKGNFPGRFSGRQFSNSRSEMNVSTLELGDSALYLCASSAGASGSFEQYFGPGTRLTVT.

This chain links TRBV20-1 with TRBJ2-1; TCRdb's D call, TRBD2, is unchecked because there is no DNA. The CDR3 is 15 residues long. Per germline, CDR1 DFQATT and CDR2 SNEGSKA (reference sequence). This chain's CDR3 is CSSLGRDSAYNEQFF.

The J gene is TRBJ1-5, the V gene TRBV24-1. This CDR3 is built from 15 residues. Looked up from germline, CDR1 is KGHDR and CDR2 is SFDVKD. Here the CDR3 reads CATSEDRHLDQPQHF.

The J gene is TRBJ2-3, the V gene TRBV12-3 or TRBV12-4; TCRdb proposes TRBD1, but this gene call is untestable without DNA. The CDR3 contains 12 residues. Here the CDR3 reads CASSPPRDTQYF.

The chain is built from TRBV3-1 and TRBJ2-3. CDR1 and CDR2 (germline): LGHDT, YNNKEL (reference sequence). CDR3 size: 13 residues. The CDR3 loop reads CASSQDRSDTQYF.

V usage is TRBV12-3 or TRBV12-4 and J usage is TRBJ2-5; TCRdb's D gene call, TRBD1, goes unchecked for lack of DNA. The CDR3 covers 15 residues. CDR3 sequence reads: CASSLVWDKQETQYF.

This chain connects TRBV4-1 to TRBJ1-4. CDR1 and CDR2 (germline): MGHRA, YSYEKL. This CDR3 is built from 17 residues. The chain's CDR3 is CASSQRYPGGEGEKLFF.

This rearrangement joins TRBV7-9 to TRBJ1-4. Germline V CDR1 and CDR2: SEHNR, FQNEAQ (reference sequence). The CDR3 has 16 amino acids. The CDR3 sequence: CASSFAGRDLNEKLFF.

The rearrangement uses TRBV19 and TRBJ2-1; absent DNA, TCRdb's TRBD2 call cannot be checked. Germline V gene data show CDR1 as LNHDA and CDR2 as SQIVND (reference sequence). The CDR3 consists of 15 residues. CDR3 in amino acids: CASTEWAGGGDEQFF.

The CDR3 loop reads CASSYDRNLGQYF. The V call is TRBV6-5, the J call TRBJ2-7. The germline V gene has CDR1 MNHEY and CDR2 SVGAGI. CDR3 size: 13 residues.

This chain joins TRBV21-1 and TRBJ2-7; without DNA, the TCRdb call of TRBD1 cannot be checked. TRBV21-1 is a pseudogene. The length of the CDR3 is 17 residues. The CDR3 is CASSKDPRQGKIEKQYF.

The chain couples TRBV20-1 to TRBJ2-5; TCRdb designates TRBD1, a call that cannot be tested without DNA. Per germline, CDR1 DFQATT and CDR2 SNEGSKA (reference sequence). The CDR3 consists of 13 residues. The CDR3 loop reads CSADSPSEETQYF.

The chain employs TRBV10-3 and TRBJ2-3; the D call from TCRdb, TRBD2, cannot be confirmed without DNA. This CDR3 is built from 16 residues. The germline gives CDR1 ENHRY, CDR2 SYGVKD. CDR3 residues: CAISDFTSGGTDTQYF.

This chain connects TRBV9 to TRBJ2-1; the D call from TCRdb, TRBD1, cannot be confirmed without DNA. The CDR3 spans 15 residues. Germline assignment: CDR1 SGDLS and CDR2 YYNGEE. CDR3: CASSVEAGGTNEQFF.

The V gene is TRBV7-6, the J gene TRBJ2-3; the TCRdb D gene call, TRBD2, has no DNA to confirm it. The length of the CDR3 is 16 residues. The germline V gene encodes CDR1 SGHVS and CDR2 FNYEAQ. CDR3 sequence reads: CASSLGTSGSDNTQYF. Full variable domain (outside the CDR3, taken from reference TRBV7-6 and TRBJ2-3): GAGVSQSPRYKVTKRGQDVALRCDPISGHVSLYWYRQALGQGPEFLTYFNYEAQQDKSGLPNDRFSAERPEGSISTLTIQRTEQRDSAMYRCASSLGTSGSDNTQYFGPGTRLTVL.

The genes are TRBV25-1 and TRBJ2-7; lacking DNA, the TRBD2 call made by TCRdb goes unchecked. The CDR3 length is 18 residues. Germline CDR1 and CDR2: MGHDK and SYGVNS. CDR3 residues: CASSPWTSGGAGVHEQYF.

The CDR3 sequence: CASSQSTGELFF. The chain couples TRBV4-3 to TRBJ2-2. Germline V gene sequence: CDR1 LGHNA, CDR2 YSLEER. The CDR3 sequence is 12 residues long.

The chain links TRBV5-1 to TRBJ2-7. Germline assignment: CDR1 SGHRS and CDR2 YFSETQ. The CDR3 sequence is 11 residues long. This CDR3 reads CATSSGYEQYF.

The chain carries TRBV4-1 and TRBJ2-7; TCRdb calls TRBD2, which cannot be checked without DNA. This CDR3 is built from 17 residues. Germline CDR1 reads MGHRA; CDR2 reads YSYEKL. CDR3 in amino acids: CASSRGTSGRRTYEQYF.

The V and J genes are TRBV4-3 and TRBJ2-5; the D gene TCRdb calls, TRBD2, cannot be checked with no DNA. CDR1 is LGHNA, CDR2 YSLEER, per germline. CDR3 length: 15 residues. The CDR3 region is CASSQGTRTAETQYF.

V usage is TRBV12-3 or TRBV12-4 and J usage is TRBJ2-7; TCRdb calls TRBD2, which cannot be checked without DNA. This CDR3 has 11 amino acids. The CDR3 reads CASTEGLGLYF.

The chain is built from TRBV5-5 and TRBJ1-5; absent DNA, TCRdb's TRBD1 call cannot be checked. CDR3 length equals 17 residues. Per germline, CDR1 SGHKS and CDR2 YYEKEE (reference sequence). The CDR3 spells CASSLLPPGTGYQPQHF.

The chain joins TRBV6-5 to TRBJ1-6; TCRdb reports TRBD1, a call that lacks DNA to check it against. This CDR3 comprises 16 residues. The germline CDR1 and CDR2 sequences are MNHEY and SVGAGI. The chain's CDR3 is CASSYSRQGTGSPLSF.